Each of the 2 T cell receptor beta chains below was sequenced from the same sample in a study of PD-1 blockade in classical Hodgkin lymphoma. All patients experienced relapse after autologous stem cell transplantation, and brentuximab vedotin exposure was variable. The method was immunoSEQ multiplex PCR; TCRdb's version includes in-frame clones alone and lacks a portion of them. The data hold 26,000 or so clones, with roughly two thirds observed a single time. The sequencing here drew on peripheral blood mononuclear cells (PBMCs), taken before the second cycle of nivolumab. The receptors originated from a human donor with classical Hodgkin lymphoma.

The sample holds a few counts of this clone. The V and J genes are TRBV28 and TRBJ1-2; D is uncertain. Germline V gene data show CDR1 as MDHEN and CDR2 as SYDVKM. V dropped 5 bases and J dropped 10 bases, with 14 bases sitting between them. The CDR3 runs to 12 residues. The CDR3 here is CASSLPRADYTF. The CDR3 nucleotides read TGTGCCAGCAGTCTCCCAAGGGCTGACTACACCTTC.

This chain links TRBV11-2 with TRBJ1-1; tentative D call: TRBD1 (5 bases). The germline V and J ends were trimmed by 6 bases and 4 bases, with 18 bases remaining between them. The germline V gene has CDR1 SGHAT and CDR2 FQNNGV. The CDR3 totals 15 residues. The CDR3 bases are TGTGCCAGCAGACCAAGCCGGGGCTGGGCCACTGAAGCTTTCTTT. Its protein is CASRPSRGWATEAFF.